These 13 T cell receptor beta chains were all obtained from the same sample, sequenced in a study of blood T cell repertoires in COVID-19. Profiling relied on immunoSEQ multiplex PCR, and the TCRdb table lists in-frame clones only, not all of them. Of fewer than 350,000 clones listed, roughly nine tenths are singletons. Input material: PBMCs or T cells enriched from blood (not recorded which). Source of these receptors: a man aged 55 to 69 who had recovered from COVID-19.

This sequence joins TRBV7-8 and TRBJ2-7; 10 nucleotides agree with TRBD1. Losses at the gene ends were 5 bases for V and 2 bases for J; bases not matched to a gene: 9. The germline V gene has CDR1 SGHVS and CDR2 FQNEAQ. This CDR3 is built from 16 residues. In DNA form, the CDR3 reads TGTGCCAGCAGCCCACGCGGACAGGGGGGCCCCTACGAGCAGTACTTC. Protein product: CASSPRGQGGPYEQYF.

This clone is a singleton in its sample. In nucleotides, the CDR3 is TGTGCCAGCAGCACGAAGAGGGCAGAAACCCACACTGAAGCTTTCTTT. It specifies CASSTKRAETHTEAFF. This chain links TRBV7-2 with TRBJ1-1, with D uncertain. The CDR3 has 16 amino acids. The germline V gene has CDR1 SGHTA and CDR2 FQGNSA. Trimming cost V 5 bases and J 3 bases, with 19 bases left between them.

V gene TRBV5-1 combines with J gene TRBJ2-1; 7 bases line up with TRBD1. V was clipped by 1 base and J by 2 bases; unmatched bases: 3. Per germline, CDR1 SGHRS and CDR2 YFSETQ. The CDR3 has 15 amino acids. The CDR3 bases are TGCGCCAGCAGCTTGACAGGGGTCCCCTACAATGAGCAGTTCTTC. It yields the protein CASSLTGVPYNEQFF.

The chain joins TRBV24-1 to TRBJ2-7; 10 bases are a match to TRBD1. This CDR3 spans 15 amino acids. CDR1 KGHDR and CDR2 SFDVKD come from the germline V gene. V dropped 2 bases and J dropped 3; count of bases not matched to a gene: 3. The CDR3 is CATSDYGQGGYEQYF. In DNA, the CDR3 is TGTGCCACCAGTGATTATGGACAGGGGGGCTACGAGCAGTACTTC.

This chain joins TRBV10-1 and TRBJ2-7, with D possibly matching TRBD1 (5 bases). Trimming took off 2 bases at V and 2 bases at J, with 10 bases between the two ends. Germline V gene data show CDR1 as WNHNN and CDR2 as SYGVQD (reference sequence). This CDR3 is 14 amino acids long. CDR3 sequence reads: CASSEGRVTYEQYF. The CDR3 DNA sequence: TGCGCCAGCAGTGAGGGCAGGGTAACCTACGAGCAGTACTTC.

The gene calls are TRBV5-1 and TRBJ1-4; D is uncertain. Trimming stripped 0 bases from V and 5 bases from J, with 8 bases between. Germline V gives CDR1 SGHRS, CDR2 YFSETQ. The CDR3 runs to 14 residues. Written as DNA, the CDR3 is TGCGCCAGCAGCTTGGACCCACAGAATGAAAAACTGTTTTTT. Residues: CASSLDPQNEKLFF.

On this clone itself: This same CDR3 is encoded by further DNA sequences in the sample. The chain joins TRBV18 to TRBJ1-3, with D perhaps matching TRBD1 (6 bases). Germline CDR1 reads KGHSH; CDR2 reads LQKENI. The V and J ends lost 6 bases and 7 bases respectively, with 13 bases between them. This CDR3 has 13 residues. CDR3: CASSPDRTNTIYF. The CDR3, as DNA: TGTGCCAGCTCGCCCGACAGGACTAACACCATATATTTT.

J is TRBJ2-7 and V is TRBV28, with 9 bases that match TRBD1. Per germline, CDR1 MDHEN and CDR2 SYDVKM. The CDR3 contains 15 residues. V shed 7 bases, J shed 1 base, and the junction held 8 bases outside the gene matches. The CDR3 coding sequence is TGTGCCAGCATGCCCTGGGACAGGGAGTCCTACGAGCAGTACTTC. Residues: CASMPWDRESYEQYF.

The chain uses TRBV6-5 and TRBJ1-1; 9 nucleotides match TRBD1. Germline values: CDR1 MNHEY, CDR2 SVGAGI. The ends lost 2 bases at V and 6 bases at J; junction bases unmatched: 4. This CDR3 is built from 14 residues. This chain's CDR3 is CASSYTGGFAEAFF. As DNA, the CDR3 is TGTGCCAGCAGTTACACAGGGGGCTTTGCTGAAGCTTTCTTT.

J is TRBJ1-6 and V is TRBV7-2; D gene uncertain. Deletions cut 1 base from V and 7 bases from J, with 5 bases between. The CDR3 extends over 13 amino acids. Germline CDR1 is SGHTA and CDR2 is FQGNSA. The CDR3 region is CASSLGQNSPLHF. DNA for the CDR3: TGTGCCAGCAGCTTAGGCCAGAATTCACCCCTCCACTTT.

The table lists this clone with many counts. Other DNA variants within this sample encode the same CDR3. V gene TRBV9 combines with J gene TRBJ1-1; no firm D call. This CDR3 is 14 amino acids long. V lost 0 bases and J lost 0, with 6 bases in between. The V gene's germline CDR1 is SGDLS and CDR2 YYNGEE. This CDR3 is CASSVDTMNTEAFF. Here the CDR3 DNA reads TGTGCCAGCAGCGTAGACACCATGAACACTGAAGCTTTCTTT. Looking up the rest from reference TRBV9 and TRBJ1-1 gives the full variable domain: DSGVTQTPKHLITATGQRVTLRCSPRSGDLSVYWYQQSLDQGLQFLIQYYNGEERAKGNILERFSAQQFPDLHSELNLSSLELGDSALYFCASSVDTMNTEAFFGQGTRLTVV.

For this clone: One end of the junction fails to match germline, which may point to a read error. This CDR3 reads CASSMTSEEFF. CDR3 DNA sequence: TGTGCCAGCAGTATGACTAGTGAGGAGTTCTTC. The chain combines TRBV28 with TRBJ2-1, with D tentatively TRBD2 (6 bases). This CDR3 has 11 residues. Germline assignment: CDR1 MDHEN and CDR2 SYDVKM.

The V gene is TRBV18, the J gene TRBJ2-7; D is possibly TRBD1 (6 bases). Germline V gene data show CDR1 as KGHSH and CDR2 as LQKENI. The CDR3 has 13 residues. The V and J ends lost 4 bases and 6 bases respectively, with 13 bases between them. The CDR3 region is CASSLGTTGEQYF. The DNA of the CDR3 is TGTGCCAGCTCACTCGGGACAACGGGCGAGCAGTACTTC.